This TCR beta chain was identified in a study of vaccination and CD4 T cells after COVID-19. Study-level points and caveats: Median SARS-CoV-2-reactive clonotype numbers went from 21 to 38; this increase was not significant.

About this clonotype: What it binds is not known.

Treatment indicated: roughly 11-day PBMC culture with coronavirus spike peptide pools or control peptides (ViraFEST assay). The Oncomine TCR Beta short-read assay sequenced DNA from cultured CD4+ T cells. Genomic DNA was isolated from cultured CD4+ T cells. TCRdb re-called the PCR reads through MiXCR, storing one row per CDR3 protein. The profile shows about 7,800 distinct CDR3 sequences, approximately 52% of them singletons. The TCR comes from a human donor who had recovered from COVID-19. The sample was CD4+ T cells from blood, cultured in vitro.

In DNA form, the CDR3 reads TGTGCCAGCAGCGTGTACGGGGGGCGAAGAAACACCATATATTTT. This codes for CASSVYGGRRNTIYF. This sequence joins TRBV6-1 and TRBJ1-3, with D possibly matching TRBD1 (6 bases). The length of the CDR3 is 15 residues. Trimming pared 6 bases from V and 5 bases from J, leaving 17 bases between. Germline values: CDR1 MNHNS, CDR2 SASEGT.